The next 20 T cell receptor beta chains were all read from a single sample in a study of beta chain features in type 1 diabetes. Of the isolated RNA, all was reverse transcribed, and so the sequenced material was expressed TCRB transcripts. TCRdb's copy holds only in-frame clones and misses some; the assay was immunoSEQ multiplex PCR. Among about 400,000 clones, roughly 12% were seen once, and the ten largest hold approximately 0.011%. Broader study findings: Patients with Type 1 diabetes showed moderately but significantly shorter TCRB CDR3s in all four CD4+ subsets.

The antigens of these receptors remain unknown. What was sequenced was naive CD4+ T cells from blood. Receptors originate from a woman younger than 30 with type 1 diabetes.

V is TRBV5-4 and J is TRBJ1-1, with D tentatively TRBD1 (6 bases). The V gene lost 1 base and the J gene lost 8 bases, with 15 bases spanning the gap. This CDR3 is built from 14 residues. In germline, CDR1 is SGHNT, CDR2 YYREEE (reference sequence). The chain's CDR3 is CASSLSMGQGEAFF. The CDR3 DNA follows: TGTGCCAGCAGCTTGAGTATGGGGCAGGGGGAAGCTTTCTTT.

The chain has TRBV23-1 and TRBJ1-1; D ambiguous. TRBV23-1 qualifies as an ORF whose function is uncertain. Trimming took off 3 bases at V and 8 bases at J, with 22 bases between the two ends. The CDR3 contains 16 residues. As DNA, the CDR3 is TGCGCCAGCAGTCACCACGAACCCAGGCCGAAGGTCGAAGCTTTCTTT. Its protein product is CASSHHEPRPKVEAFF.

The chain uses TRBV5-1 and TRBJ2-6; D is unresolved. The CDR3 consists of 16 residues. Trimming took 4 bases from V and 0 from J, leaving 11 bases between them. Per germline, CDR1 SGHRS and CDR2 YFSETQ. The CDR3 reads CASSPIPGSGANVLTF. The CDR3 DNA reads as TGCGCCAGCAGCCCCATCCCGGGCTCTGGGGCCAACGTCCTGACTTTC.

This clone has more than one count but fewer than ten. The J gene is TRBJ2-7, the V gene TRBV5-6, with D unclear. This CDR3 has 13 residues. V lost 2 bases to trimming and J lost 2 bases, with 8 bases between them. From germline, CDR1 is SGHDT and CDR2 YYEEEE. CDR3 DNA sequence: TGTGCCAGCAGCTTCACGGAGACCTACGAGCAGTACTTC. Translated, it gives CASSFTETYEQYF. The entire variable domain, with the rest obtained from reference TRBV5-6 and TRBJ2-7, is as follows: DAGVTQSPTHLIKTRGQQVTLRCSPKSGHDTVSWYQQALGQGPQFIFQYYEEEERQRGNFPDRFSGHQFPNYSSELNVNALLLGDSALYLCASSFTETYEQYFGPGTRLTVT.

This rearrangement joins TRBV7-2 to TRBJ1-1; D gene unclear. Germline V gene sequence: CDR1 SGHTA, CDR2 FQGNSA. V lost 8 bases, J lost 0 bases, and 10 bases lay in between. CDR3 length: 13 residues. CDR3 in DNA: TGTGCCAGCGGTTCCAGGATGAACACTGAAGCTTTCTTT. It encodes CASGSRMNTEAFF.

Comment on this clone: Other DNA sequences in this sample translate to the same CDR3. The rearrangement joins TRBV9 to TRBJ1-1; D is uncertain. The germline CDR1 and CDR2 sequences are SGDLS and YYNGEE. Deletions cut 0 bases from V and 4 bases from J, with 7 bases between. The CDR3 is 13 amino acids. In nucleotides, the CDR3 is TGTGCCAGCAGCGTAGTTCCGGGCACTGAAGCTTTCTTT. This translates into CASSVVPGTEAFF.

This clone was seen a handful of times. The chain combines TRBV7-9 with TRBJ1-1; D ambiguous. There are 13 residues in the CDR3. Germline CDR1 SEHNR, CDR2 FQNEAQ (reference sequence). V dropped 5 bases and J dropped 10 bases, with 17 bases sitting between them. CDR3: CASSPYPPTRAFF. CDR3 DNA: TGTGCCAGCAGCCCTTATCCCCCCACCAGAGCTTTCTTT.

In nucleotides, the CDR3 is TGTGCCAGCAGCCCGTGGGAGGGCAGAGATTTGGATTCACCCCTCCACTTT. It codes for CASSPWEGRDLDSPLHF. The rearrangement joins TRBV7-6 to TRBJ1-6; the D is unclear. In germline, CDR1 is SGHVS, CDR2 FNYEAQ. The CDR3 covers 17 residues. The V gene lost 5 bases and the J gene lost 8 bases, with 22 bases spanning the gap.

The chain carries TRBV7-9 and TRBJ1-5; TRBD1 matches 9 bases. Per germline, CDR1 SEHNR and CDR2 FQNEAQ (reference sequence). V was pared by 1 base and J by 5 bases, with 6 bases of the junction left unmatched. This CDR3 contains 16 residues. The CDR3 nucleotides read TGTGCCAGCAGCTTAGGGGGACAGGGTGCCGATCAGCCCCAGCATTTT. Translation: CASSLGGQGADQPQHF.

This clone was counted between two and nine times. This rearrangement joins TRBV4-3 to TRBJ1-2, with a possible D match to TRBD1 (5 bases). There are 14 residues in the CDR3. Germline loops: CDR1 LGHNA, CDR2 YSLEER. V was clipped by 1 base and J by 8 bases, with 14 bases between them. This CDR3 is CASSQGLQAYGYTF. CDR3 nucleotides: TGCGCCAGCAGCCAAGGTTTACAGGCCTACGGCTACACCTTC.

This chain uses TRBV7-9 with TRBJ2-1; D ambiguous. Per the germline V gene, CDR1 is SEHNR and CDR2 is FQNEAQ (reference sequence). The V and J ends lost 3 bases and 4 bases respectively, with 13 bases between them. The CDR3 has 15 amino acids. CDR3 bases: TGTGCCAGCAGCTTGAACATTTACACGTACAATGAGCAGTTCTTC. Its protein product is CASSLNIYTYNEQFF.

In its sample, this clone was seen a few times. The rearrangement joins TRBV5-1 to TRBJ2-3; 7 bases line up with TRBD2. This CDR3 is built from 17 residues. The V gene end was trimmed by 5 bases and the J gene end by 1 base; junction bases not matched to a gene: 13. The germline V gene encodes CDR1 SGHRS and CDR2 YFSETQ. CDR3 nucleotide sequence: TGCGCCAGCAGATCGATAGGAGGGCTAGCGGGCACAGATACGCAGTATTTT. Translation gives CASRSIGGLAGTDTQYF.

The chain joins TRBV6-5 to TRBJ2-7, with D perhaps matching TRBD1 (6 bases). The germline V gene has CDR1 MNHEY and CDR2 SVGAGI. Trimming pared 2 bases from V and 0 bases from J, leaving 8 bases between. This CDR3 has 14 amino acids. Written as DNA, the CDR3 is TGTGCCAGCAGTTACGCGGACAGCTCCTACGAGCAGTACTTC. This translates into CASSYADSSYEQYF.

The chain is built from TRBV7-2 and TRBJ2-7; a possible D gene is TRBD1 (6 bases). With 4 bases removed from V and 8 bases from J, the gap between germline ends came to 15 bases. In germline, CDR1 is SGHTA, CDR2 FQGNSA. This CDR3 comprises 13 residues. CDR3 coding DNA: TGTGCCAGCAGCTCCGGGACACCGTCCCAGCAGTACTTC. Translated: CASSSGTPSQQYF.

In its sample, this clone was seen a few times. V and J are TRBV30 and TRBJ2-5; 9 positions match TRBD2. Unmatched junction bases numbered 7, after V lost 2 bases and J lost 9 bases. This CDR3 has 13 amino acids. Per the germline V gene, CDR1 is GTSNPN and CDR2 is SVGIG (reference sequence). The CDR3 region is CAWSLAGAGSQYF. In nucleotides, the CDR3 is TGTGCCTGGAGTTTAGCGGGAGCGGGGTCCCAGTACTTC.

This clone came up a few times. This chain joins TRBV7-2 and TRBJ2-3, with D possibly matching TRBD2 (5 bases). V lost 5 bases to trimming and J lost 2 bases, with 17 bases between them. CDR1 and CDR2 from the germline V gene are SGHTA and FQGNSA. The CDR3 totals 16 residues. CDR3 sequence: CASSLLEGPITDTQYF. CDR3 sequence (DNA): TGTGCCAGCAGCCTACTCGAGGGCCCCATCACAGATACGCAGTATTTT. Looking up the rest from reference TRBV7-2 and TRBJ2-3 gives the full variable domain: GAGVSQSPSNKVTEKGKDVELRCDPISGHTALYWYRQSLGQGLEFLIYFQGNSAPDKSGLPSDRFSAERTGGSVSTLTIQRTQQEDSAVYLCASSLLEGPITDTQYFGPGTRLTVL.

The V call is TRBV18, the J call TRBJ1-4; D possibly corresponds to TRBD1 (5 bases). V was pared by 2 bases and J by 8 bases, with 9 bases between. CDR3 size: 13 residues. Per the germline V gene, CDR1 is KGHSH and CDR2 is LQKENI. CDR3 residues: CASSPVGREKLFF. The CDR3 DNA follows: TGTGCCAGCTCACCAGTGGGGCGAGAAAAACTGTTTTTT.

This clone was detected only a few times. The same CDR3 also results from other DNA sequences found in this sample. The V call is TRBV10-3, the J call TRBJ2-5; D not resolved. Germline CDR1 reads ENHRY; CDR2 reads SYGVKD. The CDR3 has 11 amino acids. V was pared by 6 bases and J by 4 bases, with 6 bases between. The CDR3 DNA follows: TGTGCCATCAGCCCGGGAGAGACCCAGTACTTC. Protein sequence: CAISPGETQYF.

This chain connects TRBV29-1 to TRBJ1-1; possibly TRBD1 for D (6 bases). This CDR3 has 15 residues. Trimming removed 6 bases at V and 7 bases at J, with 24 bases between. CDR1 is SQVTM and CDR2 is ANQGSEA in the germline V gene. CDR3 bases: TGCAGCGTAGCTCCCCGGTTGGCAGGGGACGGTGAAGCTTTCTTT. Translation: CSVAPRLAGDGEAFF. Full variable domain (outside the CDR3, taken from reference TRBV29-1 and TRBJ1-1): SAVISQKPSRDICQRGTSLTIQCQVDSQVTMMFWYRQQPGQSLTLIATANQGSEATYESGFVIDKFPISRPNLTFSTLTVSNMSPEDSSIYLCSVAPRLAGDGEAFFGQGTRLTVV.

The chain joins TRBV19 to TRBJ2-1; D ambiguous. The CDR3 contains 14 residues. From germline, CDR1 is LNHDA and CDR2 SQIVND (reference sequence). Trimming left V 5 bases short and J 7 bases short, with 15 bases between. CDR3 protein: CASSAPTHRNEQFF. CDR3 DNA: TGTGCCAGTAGTGCCCCGACCCACAGAAATGAGCAGTTCTTC.